This T cell receptor beta chain was captured by sequencing in a study of cytomegalovirus exposure and HLA in healthy donors. The wider study: From around 180 million T cells, an earlier analysis saw some 120 million unique TCR beta sequences.

The V and J ends lost 0 bases and 2 bases respectively, with 10 bases between them. There are 15 residues in the CDR3. Germline CDR1 reads LGHNA; CDR2 reads YNFKEQ. Both 60 Vbeta primers and 13 Jbeta primers went into the PCR. Profiled with immunoSEQ multiplex PCR; TCRdb holds only in-frame clones, not every one. The data show 60,000 to 65,000 clones, with about 87% seen just once and 1.4% to 1.5% held by the top ten. Sequencing input: PBMCs. This TCR derives from a man between 18 and 35 years old in good health and CMV-seronegative. The rearrangement uses TRBV4-2 and TRBJ1-2; possibly TRBD1 for D (6 bases). The CDR3 nucleotides read TGTGCCAGCAGCCAAGATTCCCAGGGGAACTATGGCTACACCTTC. This translates into CASSQDSQGNYGYTF.